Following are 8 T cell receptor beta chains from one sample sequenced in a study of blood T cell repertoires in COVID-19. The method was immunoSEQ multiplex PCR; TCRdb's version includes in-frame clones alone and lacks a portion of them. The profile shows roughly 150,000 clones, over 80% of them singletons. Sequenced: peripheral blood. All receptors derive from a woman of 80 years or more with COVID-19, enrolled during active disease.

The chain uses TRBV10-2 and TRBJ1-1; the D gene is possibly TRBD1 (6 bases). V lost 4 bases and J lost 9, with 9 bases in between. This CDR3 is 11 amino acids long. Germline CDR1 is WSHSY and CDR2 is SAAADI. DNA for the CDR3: TGCGCCAGCAGTGGCACAGGGAAAGCTTTCTTT. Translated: CASSGTGKAFF.

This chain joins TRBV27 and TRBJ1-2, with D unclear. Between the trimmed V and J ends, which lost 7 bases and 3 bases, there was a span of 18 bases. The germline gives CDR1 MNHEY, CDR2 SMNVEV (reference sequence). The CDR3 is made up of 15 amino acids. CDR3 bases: TGTGCCAGCACTTTCACGGGGTCGGGGTACTATGGCTACACCTTC. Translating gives CASTFTGSGYYGYTF.

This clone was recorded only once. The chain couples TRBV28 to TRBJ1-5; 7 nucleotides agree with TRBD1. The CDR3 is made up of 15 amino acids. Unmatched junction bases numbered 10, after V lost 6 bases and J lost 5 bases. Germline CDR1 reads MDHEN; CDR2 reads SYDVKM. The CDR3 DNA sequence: TGTGCCAGCAGGGCGACAGGGAGGAATGATCAGCCCCAGCATTTT. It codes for CASRATGRNDQPQHF.

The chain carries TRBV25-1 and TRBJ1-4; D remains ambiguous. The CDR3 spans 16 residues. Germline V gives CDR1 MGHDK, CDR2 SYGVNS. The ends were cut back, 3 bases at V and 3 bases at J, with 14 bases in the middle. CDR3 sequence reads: CASSDLRRGSNEKLFF. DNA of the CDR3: TGTGCCAGCAGTGATCTTCGACGCGGCTCTAATGAAAAACTGTTTTTT.

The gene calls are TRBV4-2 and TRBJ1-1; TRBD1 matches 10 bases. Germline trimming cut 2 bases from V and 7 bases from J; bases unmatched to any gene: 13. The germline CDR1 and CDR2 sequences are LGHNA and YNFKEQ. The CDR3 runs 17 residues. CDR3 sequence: CASSQPRGGTGVNEAFF. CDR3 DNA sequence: TGTGCCAGCAGCCAACCCAGGGGGGGGACAGGGGTGAATGAAGCTTTCTTT.

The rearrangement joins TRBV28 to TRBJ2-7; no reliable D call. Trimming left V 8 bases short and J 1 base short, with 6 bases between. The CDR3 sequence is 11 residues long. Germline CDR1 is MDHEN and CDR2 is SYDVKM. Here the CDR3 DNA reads TGTGCCAGCGGCTCTTCCTACGAGCAGTACTTC. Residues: CASGSSYEQYF.

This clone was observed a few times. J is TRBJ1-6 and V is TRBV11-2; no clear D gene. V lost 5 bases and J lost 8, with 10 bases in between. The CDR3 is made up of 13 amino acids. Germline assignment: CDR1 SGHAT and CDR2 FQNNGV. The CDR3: CASSATRHSPLHF. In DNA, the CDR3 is TGTGCCAGCAGCGCGACAAGGCATTCACCCCTCCACTTT.

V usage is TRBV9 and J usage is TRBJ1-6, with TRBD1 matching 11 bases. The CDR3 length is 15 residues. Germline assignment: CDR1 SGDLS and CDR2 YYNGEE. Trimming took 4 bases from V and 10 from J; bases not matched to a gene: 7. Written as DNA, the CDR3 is TGTGCCAGCAGCCCCCCCGGACAGGGGGCCTCACCCCTCCACTTT. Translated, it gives CASSPPGQGASPLHF.